This entry lists 24 T cell receptor beta chains sequenced from one sample in a study of T cells in Graves' hyperthyroidism and ophthalmopathy. The TCR beta CDR3 regions underwent amplification using RNA transcripts as the source. During a first-round RT-PCR of the TCR CDR3, the HTBI primer set was used. TCRdb passed the multiplex PCR reads through MiXCR, listing each CDR3 protein once. Among around 530,000 distinct CDR3 sequences, about 15% were seen once, and the ten largest hold 17%. Sequences were obtained from blood. The receptors were gathered from a woman under 30 with Graves' ophthalmopathy.

This chain connects TRBV5-5 to TRBJ2-3; 10 nucleotides line up with TRBD1. Germline-derived CDR1 and CDR2 are SGHKS and YYEKEE (reference sequence). Losses at the gene ends were 3 bases for V and 2 bases for J; bases not matched to a gene: 6. This CDR3 is 16 amino acids long. CDR3 loop: CASSSPGQGNTDTQYF. CDR3 DNA sequence: TGTGCCAGCAGCTCGCCGGGACAGGGGAACACAGATACGCAGTATTTT.

This clonotype was seen repeatedly, ten times or more. The chain recombines TRBV30 with TRBJ1-2; 10 nucleotides align to TRBD1. Germline V gene sequence: CDR1 GTSNPN, CDR2 SVGIG (reference sequence). V lost 2 bases, J lost 4 bases, and 4 bases stayed unmatched. CDR3 length: 14 amino acids. For the CDR3, the DNA is TGTGCCTGGAGTCGGGACAGGGGCATCTATGGCTACACCTTC. Protein: CAWSRDRGIYGYTF.

A note on this clonotype: The junction differs from germline at one of its ends, possibly a read error. The rearrangement links TRBV28 to TRBJ2-7; no firm D call. CDR3 length: 12 residues. Germline V gene lookup returns CDR1 MDHEN and CDR2 SYDVKM. The CDR3 region has the DNA TGTGCCAACAGTTTGGGTGTGGACGAGCAGTACTTC. It codes for CANSLGVDEQYF. The variable domain in full, completed from reference TRBV28 and TRBJ2-7, reads DVKVTQSSRYLVKRTGEKVFLECVQDMDHENMFWYRQDPGLGLRLIYFSYDVKMKEKGDIPEGYSVSREKKERFSLILESASTNQTSMYLCANSLGVDEQYFGPGTRLTVT.

The chain combines TRBV20-1 with TRBJ1-6; 8 bases are a match to TRBD1. This CDR3 has 16 residues. The V and J ends lost 3 bases and 13 bases, in that order; junction bases with no gene match: 17. Germline V gives CDR1 DFQATT, CDR2 SNEGSKA (reference sequence). The CDR3 spells CSASYRRQGLGVPLHF. The CDR3 DNA reads TGCAGTGCTAGTTACCGCCGACAGGGGCTAGGAGTCCCCCTCCACTTT.

In regard to this clonotype: This may be a read error, as it is one base from a much larger clone. This chain links TRBV30 with TRBJ1-2; D not certain. Germline-derived CDR1 and CDR2 are GTSNPN and SVGIG (reference sequence). Trimming took off 0 bases at V and 10 bases at J, with 12 bases between the two ends. This CDR3 is built from 12 residues. The CDR3 nucleotides are TGTGCCTGGAGTGTGGGGTCGTTTTACTACACCTTC. The encoded protein is CAWSVGSFYYTF.

There are many counts of this clonotype. The gene calls are TRBV6-1 and TRBJ1-2; no firm D call. In germline, CDR1 is MNHNS, CDR2 SASEGT. The germline V and J ends were trimmed by 6 bases and 4 bases, with 12 bases remaining between them. This CDR3 is built from 13 residues. CDR3 sequence: CASSPDEAYGYTF. The DNA of the CDR3 is TGTGCCAGCAGCCCCGACGAAGCCTATGGCTACACCTTC.

This clonotype came up a few times. Here the CDR3 reads CASSLQVILGTEAFF. CDR3 nucleotides: TGTGCCAGCAGCCTACAGGTAATTTTGGGTACTGAAGCTTTCTTT. The J gene is TRBJ1-1, the V gene TRBV12-3 or TRBV12-4; perhaps TRBD1 as D (5 bases). Trimming stripped 6 bases from V and 5 bases from J, with 19 bases between. The CDR3 sequence is 15 residues long.

V and J are TRBV5-6 and TRBJ2-5; 8 nucleotides match TRBD2. V dropped 1 base and J dropped 1; count of bases not matched to a gene: 12. The CDR3 contains 18 residues. Germline loops: CDR1 SGHDT, CDR2 YYEEEE. The CDR3: CASSLYVGSGATQETQYF. As DNA, the CDR3 is TGTGCCAGCAGCTTGTACGTTGGTAGCGGGGCTACCCAAGAGACCCAGTACTTC. Drawing the rest from reference TRBV5-6 and TRBJ2-5, the complete variable domain is DAGVTQSPTHLIKTRGQQVTLRCSPKSGHDTVSWYQQALGQGPQFIFQYYEEEERQRGNFPDRFSGHQFPNYSSELNVNALLLGDSALYLCASSLYVGSGATQETQYFGPGTRLLVL.

In its sample, this clonotype was seen a few times. The rearrangement joins TRBV18 to TRBJ1-4; maybe TRBD1 (6 bases). Looked up from germline, CDR1 is KGHSH and CDR2 is LQKENI. The CDR3 is made up of 14 amino acids. V was trimmed by 3 bases and J by 8 bases, leaving 13 bases between them. CDR3 protein: CASSPRQEGEKLFF. The CDR3 DNA is TGTGCCAGCTCACCTAGACAGGAGGGAGAAAAACTGTTTTTT.

This clonotype occurred a few times. The chain couples TRBV6-2 or TRBV6-3 to TRBJ2-5; TRBD2 matches 7 bases. Germline values: CDR1 MNHEY, CDR2 SVGEGT. V trimming: 7 bases; J trimming: 1 base; junction bases outside the gene matches: 9. The CDR3 loop spans 15 amino acids. CDR3 amino acids: CASTIRDYLQETQYF. The CDR3, as DNA: TGTGCCAGCACCATTAGGGACTACCTCCAAGAGACCCAGTACTTC.

The CDR3 coding sequence is TGTGCCACCGGACTAGCGGGAGCAGGAGATACGCAGTATTTT. Protein: CATGLAGAGDTQYF. V and J are TRBV6-1 and TRBJ2-3, with 13 bases that match TRBD2. Looked up from germline, CDR1 is MNHNS and CDR2 is SASEGT. This CDR3 has 14 amino acids. V was pared by 10 bases and J by 5 bases, with 6 bases of the junction left unmatched.

This clonotype was seen a few times. The gene calls are TRBV30 and TRBJ1-5, with 12 positions matching TRBD1. Looked up from germline, CDR1 is GTSNPN and CDR2 is SVGIG (reference sequence). V lost 1 base, J lost 5 bases, and 3 bases stayed unmatched. This CDR3 contains 15 residues. In DNA, the CDR3 is TGTGCCTGGAGTGCCGGGACAGGGGGCTATCAGCCCCAGCATTTT. It codes for CAWSAGTGGYQPQHF.

The rearrangement joins TRBV20-1 to TRBJ1-3; 9 bases map to TRBD1. The germline CDR1 and CDR2 sequences are DFQATT and SNEGSKA (reference sequence). Trimming took 2 bases from V and 4 from J; bases not matched to a gene: 9. This CDR3 has 16 amino acids. CDR3 nucleotides: TGCAGTGCTAGACACAGGGGGCCTGTGTTGGGAAACACCATATATTTT. This codes for CSARHRGPVLGNTIYF.

This clonotype turned up a few times. The J gene is TRBJ2-6, the V gene TRBV5-1, with D maybe TRBD1 (6 bases). V lost 0 bases, J lost 2 bases, and 15 bases lay in between. CDR3 length equals 18 residues. Germline V CDR1 and CDR2: SGHRS, YFSETQ. CDR3 nucleotides: TGCGCCAGCAGCTTGGGATTTACAGGGTTGGCTGGGGCCAACGTCCTGACTTTC. It encodes CASSLGFTGLAGANVLTF. Variable domain in full (rest from reference TRBV5-1 and TRBJ2-6): KAGVTQTPRYLIKTRGQQVTLSCSPISGHRSVSWYQQTPGQGLQFLFEYFSETQRNKGNFPGRFSGRQFSNSRSEMNVSTLELGDSALYLCASSLGFTGLAGANVLTFGAGSRLTVL.

On this clonotype itself: Since a much larger clone is just one base distant, this may be a read error. The chain couples TRBV3-1 to TRBJ1-3; no firm D call. This CDR3 contains 12 residues. The germline CDR1 and CDR2 sequences are LGHDT and YNNKEL (reference sequence). Written as DNA, the CDR3 is TGTGCCTGCAGCCCATTGGAAAACACCATATATTTT. It translates to CACSPLENTIYF.

CDR3 protein: CASSSGGLFHF. CDR3 nucleotide sequence: TGTGCCAGCAGTTCAGGGGGTCTCTTCCACTTT. This chain connects TRBV12-3 or TRBV12-4 to TRBJ1-6, with 7 bases that match TRBD1. V shed 4 bases, J shed 17 bases, and the junction held 5 bases outside the gene matches. The CDR3 sequence is 11 residues long.

The chain combines TRBV6-2 or TRBV6-3 with TRBJ2-7; D may correspond to TRBD1 or TRBD2 (5 bases each). The CDR3 spans 15 residues. CDR1 and CDR2 from the germline V gene are MNHEY and SVGEGT. The V gene lost 2 bases and the J gene lost 3 bases, with 14 bases spanning the gap. The CDR3 DNA reads as TGTGCCAGCAGTTACCCGCCGAGGGGATTCTACGAGCAGTACTTC. This gives the protein CASSYPPRGFYEQYF.

The chain links TRBV20-1 to TRBJ2-7; tentatively, D is TRBD1 or TRBD2 (5 bases each). The germline V and J ends were trimmed by 3 bases and 3 bases, with 33 bases remaining between them. The CDR3 is made up of 20 amino acids. CDR1 and CDR2 from the germline V gene are DFQATT and SNEGSKA (reference sequence). The CDR3 reads CSARVGGPSSGGAGSYEQYF. The CDR3 DNA is TGCAGTGCTAGGGTCGGCGGACCAAGCTCGGGTGGAGCAGGGAGCTACGAGCAGTACTTC.

The sample holds many counts of this clonotype. This chain connects TRBV2 to TRBJ1-1, with TRBD1 matching 8 bases. The CDR3 has 15 amino acids. The ends lost 4 bases at V and 5 bases at J; junction bases unmatched: 9. CDR1 is SNHLY, CDR2 FYNNEI, per germline. The CDR3 protein is CASSGGRGRSTEAFF. The CDR3 DNA sequence: TGTGCCAGCAGTGGGGGCAGGGGGCGCAGTACTGAAGCTTTCTTT.

This clonotype was seen repeatedly, ten times or more. The rearrangement joins TRBV2 to TRBJ1-1; maybe TRBD1 (5 bases). Looked up from germline, CDR1 is SNHLY and CDR2 is FYNNEI. There are 14 residues in the CDR3. Trimming removed 4 bases from V and 3 bases from J, with 12 bases in between. The CDR3 DNA reads as TGTGCCAGCAGTGCGGGCCTGGGGGACACTGAAGCTTTCTTT. Its protein product is CASSAGLGDTEAFF.

This clonotype was seen many times. The chain links TRBV11-2 to TRBJ1-1; possibly TRBD1 for D (5 bases). CDR1 is SGHAT, CDR2 FQNNGV, per germline. The CDR3 totals 20 residues. Trimming cost V 5 bases and J 1 base, with 29 bases left between them. CDR3 DNA: TGTGCCAGCAGCCTCCGGGACTCACCGCAACCAGGCCTTAAGAACACTGAAGCTTTCTTT. It encodes CASSLRDSPQPGLKNTEAFF.

The chain links TRBV25-1 to TRBJ2-1; 9 nucleotides line up with TRBD2. V shed 5 bases, J shed 3 bases, and the junction held 2 bases outside the gene matches. Germline CDR1 MGHDK, CDR2 SYGVNS. The CDR3 has 14 amino acids. The CDR3 DNA follows: TGTGCCAGCAGTATAGCGGGAGACTACAATGAGCAGTTCTTC. Translated: CASSIAGDYNEQFF.

This clonotype was seen many times. The chain has TRBV2 and TRBJ2-1; TRBD1 might be the D (6 bases). Trimming stripped 6 bases from V and 6 bases from J, with 15 bases between. In germline, CDR1 is SNHLY, CDR2 FYNNEI. The CDR3 has 14 amino acids. The chain's CDR3 is CASSLSVRGNEQFF. The DNA of the CDR3 is TGTGCCAGCAGCCTATCCGTCAGGGGCAATGAGCAGTTCTTC. Combining the CDR3 with reference TRBV2 and TRBJ2-1 gives the whole variable domain EPEVTQTPSHQVTQMGQEVILRCVPISNHLYFYWYRQILGQKVEFLVSFYNNEISEKSEIFDDQFSVERPDGSNFTLKIRSTKLEDSAMYFCASSLSVRGNEQFFGPGTRLTVL.

In its sample, this clonotype was seen a few times. The chain couples TRBV30 to TRBJ2-2; TRBD1 might be the D (5 bases). Looked up from germline, CDR1 is GTSNPN and CDR2 is SVGIG (reference sequence). The CDR3 contains 14 residues. V lost 5 bases and J lost 5, with 15 bases in between. The CDR3: CAWEVQGQTGELFF. CDR3 DNA: TGTGCCTGGGAAGTTCAGGGTCAGACCGGGGAGCTGTTTTTT.